This TCR beta chain was profiled in a study of blood T cell repertoires in COVID-19. Study-wide context: Samples taken during acute and convalescent COVID-19 were collected in the United States, Italy and Spain. PBMCs, B-cell-depleted T cells, or T cells provided the cDNA or gDNA that made up the material.

Under the authors' procedure: For nucleated cells, counts were estimated from reference gene primer amplification. Libraries were prepared by immunoSEQ multiplex PCR; TCRdb keeps only in-frame clonotypes and omits some of them. Clonal size and the V and J genes are those of that table, whereas D and trimming came from the DNA. The sample lists approximately 400,000 clones; roughly 90% were seen once. The length of the CDR3 is 18 residues. CDR1 LNHDA and CDR2 SQIVND come from the germline V gene (reference sequence). Unmatched junction bases numbered 13, after V lost 1 base and J lost 6 bases. This chain uses TRBV19 with TRBJ1-4; 8 bases line up with TRBD1. Sequencing input: peripheral blood. The sequence was collected from a man in his forties with acute or convalescent COVID-19. DNA for the CDR3: TGTGCCAGTAGTATAGGGTCAGGGGGCGCGTCGAGAGATGAAAAACTGTTTTTT. This translates into CASSIGSGGASRDEKLFF.